This T cell receptor (beta chain) appears in the sequencing data of a study of blood T cells in healthy people across ages. The study, taken as a whole, reports: Long-lived and aged donors differed, with more naive CD4+ cells and higher diversity in the long-lived.

A second about 6 to 11 cycle PCR used barcoded and J-beta primers. Carrying 12 random nucleotides, a template-switch adaptor labeled each individual cDNA molecule. Via MiXCR, TCRdb re-called the 5' RACE reads, giving one row per CDR3 protein. This table has about 510,000 distinct CDR3 sequences, 27% appearing once. This clonotype was recorded many times. Its antigen is unidentified. This sample was also put to use in a study of T cells of mothers and their children. That report notes: Related mother and child pairs showed slightly greater overlap (not significant) than unrelated pairs did. Evidence of persistent microchimeric T cell clones was absent.

This TCR was sampled from a boy aged 2-15 years in good health. The sequenced material came from blood.

CDR3 protein: CASSSSGTVAKNIQYF. The CDR3 region has the DNA TGTGCCAGCAGCTCTAGCGGGACTGTAGCCAAAAACATTCAGTACTTC. This chain uses TRBV7-2 with TRBJ2-4; 9 bases match TRBD2. CDR3 length: 16 residues. Looked up from germline, CDR1 is SGHTA and CDR2 is FQGNSA. V shed 4 bases and J 0 bases; nucleotides not matched to a gene: 4.